The 3 T cell receptor beta chains below all came from one sample that was sequenced in a study of CD8 T cells in Susac syndrome. An input of roughly 0.5 to 1 ug of RNA was subjected to reverse transcription using random hexamers. TCRdb ran MiXCR on the immunoSEQ multiplex PCR reads and lists one entry per CDR3 protein. The sample lists 100,000 to 150,000 distinct CDR3 sequences, 85% to 95% seen once, with more than 0.25% in the top ten. Sequencing used CD8+ T cells from PBMCs. Receptors were obtained from a human donor with Susac syndrome.

V gene TRBV7-9 combines with J gene TRBJ2-5, with TRBD2 matching over 7 bases. With V trimmed by 3 bases and J by 7 bases, 17 bases remained unmatched. The CDR3 consists of 17 residues. In germline, CDR1 is SEHNR, CDR2 FQNEAQ (reference sequence). CDR3 nucleotide sequence: TGTGCCAGCAGCTTTGGGCCTAGCGGAGCCCTCGGGGGGACCCAGTACTTC. It translates to CASSFGPSGALGGTQYF.

V and J are TRBV27 and TRBJ2-2; 8 nucleotides match TRBD2. Trimming removed 11 bases from V and 3 bases from J; junction bases left unmatched: 8. This CDR3 region has 14 residues. Germline V CDR1 and CDR2: MNHEY, SMNVEV (reference sequence). CDR3 protein: CASQGGGHTGELFF. CDR3 nucleotide sequence: TGTGCCTCTCAGGGCGGGGGGCACACCGGGGAGCTGTTTTTT.

The chain couples TRBV30 to TRBJ1-1; D is unresolved. Germline CDR1 reads GTSNPN; CDR2 reads SVGIG (reference sequence). The CDR3 runs 13 residues. Trimming pared 1 base from V and 5 bases from J, leaving 11 bases between. CDR3 protein: CAWSGPGGTEAFF. For the CDR3, the DNA is TGTGCCTGGAGTGGACCAGGAGGGACTGAAGCTTTCTTT. The full variable domain, with the rest looked up from reference TRBV30 and TRBJ1-1, is SQTIHQWPATLVQPVGSPLSLECTVEGTSNPNLYWYRQAAGRGLQLLFYSVGIGQISSEVPQNLSASRPQDRQFILSSKKLLLSDSGFYLCAWSGPGGTEAFFGQGTRLTVV.